Presented here are 15 T cell receptor beta chains from one specimen sequenced in a study of cytomegalovirus exposure and HLA in healthy donors. PCR primers comprised 60 Vbeta and 13 Jbeta primers. The repertoire was sequenced with immunoSEQ multiplex PCR; TCRdb's copy has only in-frame clones and lacks some. The sample has 100,000 to 150,000 clones, about a sixth seen once. The sample consisted of PBMCs. The receptors were sampled from a female donor in good health and CMV-seropositive.

The rearrangement joins TRBV5-1 to TRBJ2-7, with 9 bases identical to TRBD2. V lost 1 base to trimming and J lost 6 bases; unmatched junction nucleotides: 11. Per the germline V gene, CDR1 is SGHRS and CDR2 is YFSETQ. The CDR3 contains 16 residues. The CDR3, as DNA: TGCGCCAGCAGCTTGAGTTCCGTCGCGGGGGGGAGCGAGCAGTACTTC. It encodes CASSLSSVAGGSEQYF. The whole variable domain, filled in from reference TRBV5-1 and TRBJ2-7, reads KAGVTQTPRYLIKTRGQQVTLSCSPISGHRSVSWYQQTPGQGLQFLFEYFSETQRNKGNFPGRFSGRQFSNSRSEMNVSTLELGDSALYLCASSLSSVAGGSEQYFGPGTRLTVT.

The V call is TRBV5-4, the J call TRBJ2-7, with D possibly being TRBD1 (6 bases). V was pared by 1 base and J by 2 bases, with 13 bases between. The germline gives CDR1 SGHNT, CDR2 YYREEE (reference sequence). This CDR3 spans 15 amino acids. The CDR3 region is CASSLFGRGTYEQYF. CDR3 nucleotide sequence: TGTGCCAGCAGCTTGTTTGGCAGGGGCACCTACGAGCAGTACTTC.

The chain recombines TRBV27 with TRBJ2-1; D is ambiguous. The germline V gene encodes CDR1 MNHEY and CDR2 SMNVEV (reference sequence). The V gene lost 3 bases and the J gene lost 5 bases, with 5 bases spanning the gap. This CDR3 has 12 amino acids. CDR3 in amino acids: CASSFTDNEQFF. Written as DNA, the CDR3 is TGTGCCAGCAGTTTTACAGACAATGAGCAGTTCTTC.

This sequence joins TRBV7-2 and TRBJ2-3; 9 positions match TRBD2. The CDR3 spans 16 residues. Germline trimming cut 5 bases from V and 2 bases from J; bases unmatched to any gene: 8. Germline lookup yields CDR1 SGHTA and CDR2 FQGNSA. CDR3 coding DNA: TGTGCCAGCAGCCGAACAAGCGGGGGGTACACAGATACGCAGTATTTT. Protein sequence: CASSRTSGGYTDTQYF.

The V gene is TRBV6-5, the J gene TRBJ2-3; D gene unclear. This CDR3 is built from 15 residues. Trimming removed 4 bases from V and 6 bases from J, with 17 bases in between. Per germline, CDR1 MNHEY and CDR2 SVGAGI. This CDR3 is CASSLMVASVDTQYF. CDR3 in DNA: TGTGCCAGCAGTTTGATGGTAGCTTCAGTGGATACGCAGTATTTT.

This clone was picked up a small number of times. This chain connects TRBV18 to TRBJ1-4; 9 bases map to TRBD1. Unmatched junction bases numbered 8, after V lost 6 bases and J lost 3 bases. Germline lookup yields CDR1 KGHSH and CDR2 LQKENI. The CDR3 has 16 residues. CDR3 amino acids: CASSRGQGPANEKLFF. The CDR3 region has the DNA TGTGCCAGCTCCCGCGGACAGGGGCCGGCTAATGAAAAACTGTTTTTT. The variable domain in full, with the rest retrieved from reference TRBV18 and TRBJ1-4, is NAGVMQNPRHLVRRRGQEARLRCSPMKGHSHVYWYRQLPEEGLKFMVYLQKENIIDESGMPKERFSAEFPKEGPSILRIQQVVRGDSAAYFCASSRGQGPANEKLFFGSGTQLSVL.

This clone was seen more than once but under ten times. V gene TRBV4-3 combines with J gene TRBJ1-2; a weak D match, TRBD1 (6 bases). The CDR3 contains 14 residues. The V gene's germline CDR1 is LGHNA and CDR2 YSLEER. V shed 4 bases and J shed 6 bases, with 15 bases lying between them. This chain's CDR3 is CASSPLRGRDGYTF. In DNA form, the CDR3 reads TGCGCCAGCAGCCCCCTCAGGGGAAGGGATGGCTACACCTTC.

This sequence joins TRBV9 and TRBJ2-7; D is possibly TRBD2 (5 bases). CDR1 SGDLS and CDR2 YYNGEE come from the germline V gene. V lost 3 bases and J 2 bases, leaving 15 bases between the germline ends. The CDR3 spans 15 residues. The CDR3 DNA follows: TGTGCCAGCAGCGGAGGAGCGCGGGCGACCTACGAGCAGTACTTC. It yields the protein CASSGGARATYEQYF. The entire variable domain, with the rest obtained from reference TRBV9 and TRBJ2-7, is as follows: DSGVTQTPKHLITATGQRVTLRCSPRSGDLSVYWYQQSLDQGLQFLIQYYNGEERAKGNILERFSAQQFPDLHSELNLSSLELGDSALYFCASSGGARATYEQYFGPGTRLTVT.

J is TRBJ1-4 and V is TRBV10-3; TRBD1 matches 9 bases. The length of the CDR3 is 17 residues. Germline V CDR1 and CDR2: ENHRY, SYGVKD. V dropped 5 bases and J dropped 6; count of bases not matched to a gene: 13. The CDR3 DNA reads as TGTGCCATCAGTCGGACAGGGGCTCCCACAGGGTATGAAAAACTGTTTTTT. It is translated as CAISRTGAPTGYEKLFF.

This clone was counted between two and nine times. This sequence joins TRBV4-3 and TRBJ2-2, with D perhaps TRBD2 (6 bases). CDR3 length: 14 residues. Trimming pared 4 bases from V and 9 bases from J, leaving 15 bases between. Germline CDR1 and CDR2: LGHNA and YSLEER. CDR3 amino acids: CASSPDLGGWELFF. For the CDR3, the DNA is TGCGCCAGCAGCCCAGACCTTGGGGGGTGGGAGCTGTTTTTT.

The V and J genes are TRBV7-2 and TRBJ2-7, with D possibly TRBD1 on 6 matching bases. The CDR3 consists of 14 residues. Germline lookup yields CDR1 SGHTA and CDR2 FQGNSA. V was clipped by 5 bases and J by 3 bases, with 14 bases between them. CDR3 in amino acids: CASSGPGQNYEQYF. CDR3 bases: TGTGCCAGCAGCGGACCGGGACAAAACTACGAGCAGTACTTC.

The chain carries TRBV5-1 and TRBJ1-2, with a possible D match to TRBD1 (6 bases). V shed 1 base and J shed 6 bases, with 13 bases lying between them. The CDR3 extends over 14 amino acids. From germline, CDR1 is SGHRS and CDR2 YFSETQ. CDR3 sequence: CASSLQGSSDGYTF. CDR3 in DNA: TGCGCCAGCAGCTTGCAGGGGTCTAGTGATGGCTACACCTTC.

The chain uses TRBV27 and TRBJ2-7; the match to TRBD2 covers 14 bases. After removal of 5 bases from V and 9 bases from J, the junction contained 12 bases not matched to a gene. The CDR3 extends over 16 amino acids. CDR1 MNHEY and CDR2 SMNVEV come from the germline V gene (reference sequence). CDR3 in amino acids: CASSLYNTGLAGAQYF. Here the CDR3 DNA reads TGTGCCAGCAGTCTCTACAACACGGGACTAGCGGGAGCGCAGTACTTC.

The chain carries TRBV30 and TRBJ1-1; 7 bases match TRBD1. The CDR3 is made up of 13 amino acids. Germline V gene lookup returns CDR1 GTSNPN and CDR2 SVGIG (reference sequence). CDR3 residues: CAWDRQLNTEAFF. The CDR3, as DNA: TGTGCTTGGGACAGACAATTGAACACTGAAGCTTTCTTT.

In its sample, this clone was seen a few times. The chain uses TRBV4-2 and TRBJ2-7; the match to TRBD2 covers 10 bases. The V gene's germline CDR1 is LGHNA and CDR2 YNFKEQ. Unmatched junction bases numbered 4, after V lost 2 bases and J lost 6 bases. The CDR3 covers 14 residues. The CDR3 DNA follows: TGTGCCAGCAGCCAACCTAGCGGGAGTATCGAGCAGTACTTC. Protein product: CASSQPSGSIEQYF.